The 6 T cell receptor beta chains given below trace back to one sample, sequenced in a study of T cell responses to AZD1222 COVID-19 vaccine. This table comes from immunoSEQ multiplex PCR, and its TCRdb copy is limited to in-frame clones, with some not included. The table includes about 99,000 clones, roughly 93% detected once. The material sequenced was peripheral blood, taken on day 0 of AZD1222 vaccination. The receptors were gathered from an adult in good health.

The chain carries TRBV19 and TRBJ2-7; TRBD2 aligns across 9 bases. J lost 1 base, V lost 2 bases, and 3 bases had no gene match. CDR3 length: 15 amino acids. Looked up from germline, CDR1 is LNHDA and CDR2 is SQIVND (reference sequence). The CDR3 DNA reads TGTGCCAGTAGTATATTAGCGGGAGATTCCTACGAGCAGTACTTC. It encodes CASSILAGDSYEQYF.

CDR3 coding DNA: TGTGCCAGCAGCCCTCGAGTCGGTTCACCCCTCCACTTT. Protein: CASSPRVGSPLHF. This chain joins TRBV9 and TRBJ1-6; the D is unclear. Per the germline V gene, CDR1 is SGDLS and CDR2 is YYNGEE. The CDR3 runs 13 residues. V lost 4 bases and J lost 9, with 11 bases in between.

The CDR3 region has the DNA TGTGCCAGCAGCACACAAGCGGGACGTACCTACGAGCAGTACTTC. This gives the protein CASSTQAGRTYEQYF. The V and J genes are TRBV7-8 and TRBJ2-7, with 7 bases aligning to TRBD2. Germline V CDR1 and CDR2: SGHVS, FQNEAQ. This CDR3 spans 15 amino acids. V was pared by 5 bases and J by 2 bases, with 9 bases of the junction left unmatched.

The V call is TRBV15, the J call TRBJ1-1; D ambiguous. The CDR3 extends over 14 amino acids. Germline CDR1 reads LNHNV; CDR2 reads YYDKDF (reference sequence). The V end lost 0 bases, the J end lost 0 bases, and 5 bases lay between the germline ends. The CDR3 DNA reads as TGTGCCACCAGCAGAGATTTACTGAACACTGAAGCTTTCTTT. As protein: CATSRDLLNTEAFF. The full variable domain, in which reference TRBV15 and TRBJ1-1 provide the parts outside the CDR3, is DAMVIQNPRYQVTQFGKPVTLSCSQTLNHNVMYWYQQKSSQAPKLLFHYYDKDFNNEADTPDNFQSRRPNTSFCFLDIRSPGLGDTAMYLCATSRDLLNTEAFFGQGTRLTVV.

The rearrangement links TRBV5-6 to TRBJ2-7; a weak D match, TRBD2 (6 bases). The CDR3 extends over 13 amino acids. Trimming pared 3 bases from V and 3 bases from J, leaving 10 bases between. The germline V gene encodes CDR1 SGHDT and CDR2 YYEEEE. The CDR3 sequence is CASSSGDFYEQYF. CDR3 DNA: TGTGCCAGCAGCTCGGGGGACTTCTACGAGCAGTACTTC.

V is TRBV11-2 and J is TRBJ2-1, with unresolved D. The germline V gene encodes CDR1 SGHAT and CDR2 FQNNGV. V lost 5 bases and J 6 bases, leaving 11 bases between the germline ends. The CDR3 sequence is 13 residues long. CDR3 region: CASSPIRRNEQFF. Written as DNA, the CDR3 is TGTGCCAGCAGCCCGATAAGACGCAATGAGCAGTTCTTC.